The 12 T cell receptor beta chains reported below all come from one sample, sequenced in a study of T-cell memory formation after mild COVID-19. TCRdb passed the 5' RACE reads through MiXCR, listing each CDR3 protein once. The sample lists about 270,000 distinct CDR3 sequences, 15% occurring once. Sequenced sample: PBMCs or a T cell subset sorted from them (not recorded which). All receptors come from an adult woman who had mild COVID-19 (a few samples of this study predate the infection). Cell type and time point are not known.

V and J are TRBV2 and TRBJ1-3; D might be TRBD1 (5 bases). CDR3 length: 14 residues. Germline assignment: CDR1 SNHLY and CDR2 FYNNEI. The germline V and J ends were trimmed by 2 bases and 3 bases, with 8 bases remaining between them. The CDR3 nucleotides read TGTGCCAGCAGTGAATGGGGACTTGGAAACACCATATATTTT. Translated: CASSEWGLGNTIYF.

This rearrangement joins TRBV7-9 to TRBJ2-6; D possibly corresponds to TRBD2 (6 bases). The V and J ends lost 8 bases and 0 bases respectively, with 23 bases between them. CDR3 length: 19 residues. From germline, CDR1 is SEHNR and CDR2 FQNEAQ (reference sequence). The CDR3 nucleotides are TGTGCCAGCCTGCCGTGGAGGGGTTACCTTAACTCTGGGGCCAACGTCCTGACTTTC. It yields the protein CASLPWRGYLNSGANVLTF.

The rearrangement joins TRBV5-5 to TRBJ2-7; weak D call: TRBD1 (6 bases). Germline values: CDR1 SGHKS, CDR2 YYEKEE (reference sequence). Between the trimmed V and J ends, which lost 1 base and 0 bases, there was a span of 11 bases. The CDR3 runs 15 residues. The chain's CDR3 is CASSLRTVLSYEQYF. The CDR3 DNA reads TGTGCCAGCAGCTTGAGGACAGTTCTCTCCTACGAGCAGTACTTC.

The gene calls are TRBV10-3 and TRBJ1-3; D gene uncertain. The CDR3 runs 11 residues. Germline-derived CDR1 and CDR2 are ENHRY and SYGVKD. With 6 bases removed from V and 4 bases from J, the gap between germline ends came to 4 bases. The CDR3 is CAISPGNTIYF. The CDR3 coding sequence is TGTGCCATCAGCCCCGGAAACACCATATATTTT.

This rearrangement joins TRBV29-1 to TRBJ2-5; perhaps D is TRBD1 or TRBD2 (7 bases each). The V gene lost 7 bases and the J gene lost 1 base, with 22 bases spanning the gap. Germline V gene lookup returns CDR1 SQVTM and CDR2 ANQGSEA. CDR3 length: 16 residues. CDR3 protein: CSGRDSGGVRQETQYF. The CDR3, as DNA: TGCAGCGGCCGGGACAGTGGGGGGGTTCGCCAAGAGACCCAGTACTTC.

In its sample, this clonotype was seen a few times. CDR3 sequence reads: CSVEMGRLNTEAFF. The CDR3, as DNA: TGCAGCGTTGAGATGGGCAGATTGAACACTGAAGCTTTCTTT. The V call is TRBV29-1, the J call TRBJ1-1, with unresolved D. Germline V lookup: CDR1 SQVTM, CDR2 ANQGSEA. CDR3 length: 14 amino acids. V gave up 3 bases and J gave up 0 bases, with 11 bases separating them. The whole variable domain, remainder taken from reference TRBV29-1 and TRBJ1-1, is SAVISQKPSRDICQRGTSLTIQCQVDSQVTMMFWYRQQPGQSLTLIATANQGSEATYESGFVIDKFPISRPNLTFSTLTVSNMSPEDSSIYLCSVEMGRLNTEAFFGQGTRLTVV.

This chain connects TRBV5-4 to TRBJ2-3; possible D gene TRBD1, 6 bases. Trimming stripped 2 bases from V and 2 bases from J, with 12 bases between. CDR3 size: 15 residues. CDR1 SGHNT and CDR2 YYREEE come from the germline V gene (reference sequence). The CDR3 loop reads CASSLTGTPTDTQYF. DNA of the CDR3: TGTGCCAGCAGCTTAACTGGGACACCCACAGATACGCAGTATTTT.

The CDR3 reads CASSRDGQPNTEAFF. As DNA, the CDR3 is TGTGCCAGCAGCCGAGATGGACAGCCGAACACTGAAGCTTTCTTT. J is TRBJ1-1 and V is TRBV3-1; D may be TRBD1 (6 bases). Looked up from germline, CDR1 is LGHDT and CDR2 is YNNKEL (reference sequence). The CDR3 is 15 residues long. The germline V and J ends were trimmed by 4 bases and 1 base, with 13 bases remaining between them.

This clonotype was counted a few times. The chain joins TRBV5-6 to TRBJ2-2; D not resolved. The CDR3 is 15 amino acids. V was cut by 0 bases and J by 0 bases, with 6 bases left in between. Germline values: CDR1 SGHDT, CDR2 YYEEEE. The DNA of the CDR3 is TGTGCCAGCAGCTTGGTGGGCCCGAACACCGGGGAGCTGTTTTTT. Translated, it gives CASSLVGPNTGELFF. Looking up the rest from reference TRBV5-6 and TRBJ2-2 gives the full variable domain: DAGVTQSPTHLIKTRGQQVTLRCSPKSGHDTVSWYQQALGQGPQFIFQYYEEEERQRGNFPDRFSGHQFPNYSSELNVNALLLGDSALYLCASSLVGPNTGELFFGEGSRLTVL.

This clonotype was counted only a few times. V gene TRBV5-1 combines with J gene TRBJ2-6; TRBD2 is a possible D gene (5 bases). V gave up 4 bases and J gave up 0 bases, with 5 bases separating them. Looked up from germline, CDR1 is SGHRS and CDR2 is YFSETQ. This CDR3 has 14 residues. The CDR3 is CASSAGSGANVLTF. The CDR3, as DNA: TGCGCCAGCAGCGCGGGCTCTGGGGCCAACGTCCTGACTTTC.

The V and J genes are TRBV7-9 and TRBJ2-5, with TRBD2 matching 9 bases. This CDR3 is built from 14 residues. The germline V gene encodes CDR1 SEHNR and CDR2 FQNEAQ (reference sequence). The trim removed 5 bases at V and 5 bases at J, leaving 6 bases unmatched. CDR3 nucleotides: TGTGCCAGCAGCCAGGGACTAGCTGTGGAGACCCAGTACTTC. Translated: CASSQGLAVETQYF.

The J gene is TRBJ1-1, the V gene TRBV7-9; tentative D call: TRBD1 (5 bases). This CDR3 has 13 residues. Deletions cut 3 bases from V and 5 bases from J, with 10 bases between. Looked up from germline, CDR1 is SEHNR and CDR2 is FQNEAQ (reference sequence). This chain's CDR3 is CASSFGGETEAFF. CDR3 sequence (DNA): TGTGCCAGCAGCTTTGGGGGGGAGACTGAAGCTTTCTTT.